This record concerns one T cell receptor (beta chain) sequence. The data stem from a study of blood T cell repertoires in COVID-19. Study background: Sites in the United States, Italy and Spain provided acute and convalescent COVID-19 samples.

There are 15 residues in the CDR3. CDR1 is SGHRS and CDR2 is YFSETQ in the germline V gene. The V and J ends lost 0 bases and 0 bases respectively, with 10 bases between them. TCRdb's copy holds only in-frame clones and misses some; the assay was immunoSEQ multiplex PCR. The sample lists around 97,000 clones, around 90% occurring once. The J gene is TRBJ2-7, the V gene TRBV5-1, with D unresolved. Sequenced sample: peripheral blood. This clonotype originated in a woman aged 80 or over in a cohort sampled during active COVID-19. DNA of the CDR3: TGCGCCAGCAGCTTGGGTGGTAGTAGCTCCTACGAGCAGTACTTC. Translated: CASSLGGSSSYEQYF.